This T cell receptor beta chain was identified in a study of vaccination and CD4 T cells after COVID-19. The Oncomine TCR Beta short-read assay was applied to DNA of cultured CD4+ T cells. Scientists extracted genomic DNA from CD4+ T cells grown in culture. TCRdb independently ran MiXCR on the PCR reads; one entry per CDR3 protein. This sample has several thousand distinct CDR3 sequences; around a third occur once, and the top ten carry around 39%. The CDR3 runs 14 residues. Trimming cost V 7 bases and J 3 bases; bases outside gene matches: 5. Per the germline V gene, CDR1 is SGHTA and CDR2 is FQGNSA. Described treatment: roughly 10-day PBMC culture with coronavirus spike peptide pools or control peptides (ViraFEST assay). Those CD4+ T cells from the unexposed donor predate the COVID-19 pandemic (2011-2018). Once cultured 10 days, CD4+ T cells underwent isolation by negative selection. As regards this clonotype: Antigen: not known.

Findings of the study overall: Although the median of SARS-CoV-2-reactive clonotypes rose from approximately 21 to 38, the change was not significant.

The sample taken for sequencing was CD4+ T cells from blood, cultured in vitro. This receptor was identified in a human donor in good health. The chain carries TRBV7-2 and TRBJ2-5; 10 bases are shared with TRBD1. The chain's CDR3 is CASTLGTGEETQYF. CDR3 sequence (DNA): TGTGCCAGCACTCTCGGGACAGGGGAAGAGACCCAGTACTTC.